This entry features one TCR beta chain sequence. At least ten counts were recorded for this clonotype. Which antigen it targets is not known. Base qualities are not provided; no much larger clone lies one nucleotide away. This specimen belongs to a study (dated by TCRdb to the mid-2010s). The library was produced with RT-PCR. Sequencing was carried out with an Illumina MiSeq. TCRdb itself trimmed the public reads at Q25 with fastp, ran MiXCR and retained productive beta chains. When rows share a CDR3 protein, they turn into one entry using the most common DNA and genes. The sample profile shows about 700,000 distinct CDR3 sequences; 14% of them were found once. Roughly 4% of the sample is taken by the ten largest. From a lookup of the germline V gene, CDR1 and CDR2 are SGHVS and FNYEAQ. V is cut by 2 bases and J by 3 bases, and the space between the germline ends is 10 bases. Including the terminal cysteine and phenylalanine, the CDR3 comprises 14 residues. Only CDR3 DNA is held: 42 bases, read in frame from base 1.

The sequence came from a female donor in good health, serving as a healthy control. Source material: memory CD4+ T cells from blood. Recombination connected TRBV7-6 to TRBJ1-1, with the D segment identity uncertain. The sequenced DNA is TGTGCCAGCAGCTTACTGGTGAAAGACACTGAAGCTTTCTTT. Translated, it gives CASSLLVKDTEAFF.